The 13 T cell receptor beta chains reported below all come from one sample, sequenced in a study of high-grade serous ovarian cancer treatment subgroups. Tumor tissue was taken before any definitive surgery or chemotherapy was given. Method: immunoSEQ multiplex PCR; TCRdb's copy keeps in-frame clones and lacks some. The repertoire holds nearly 15,000 clones, with 80% to 90% as singletons. The source material was tumor tissue. Receptors were obtained from a human donor with high-grade serous ovarian cancer.

This chain uses TRBV19 with TRBJ2-1; TRBD2 matches 10 bases. This CDR3 has 16 residues. The germline V gene encodes CDR1 LNHDA and CDR2 SQIVND (reference sequence). V trimming: 5 bases; J trimming: 2 bases; junction bases outside the gene matches: 6. CDR3: CASSDKAGGPYNEQFF. The CDR3, as DNA: TGTGCCAGTAGTGATAAAGCGGGGGGGCCCTACAATGAGCAGTTCTTC.

This chain uses TRBV7-9 with TRBJ2-6; the D is unclear. This CDR3 contains 16 residues. V was cut by 2 bases and J by 0 bases, with 8 bases left in between. The germline CDR1 and CDR2 sequences are SEHNR and FQNEAQ (reference sequence). The CDR3, as DNA: TGTGCCAGCAGCTTATATAAAAGCTCTGGGGCCAACGTCCTGACTTTC. It is translated as CASSLYKSSGANVLTF.

This clone has a single count. This chain uses TRBV30 with TRBJ2-3; D may be TRBD2 (5 bases). The CDR3 is made up of 12 amino acids. V was shortened by 3 bases and J by 3 bases, with 7 bases between the two germline ends. Per the germline V gene, CDR1 is GTSNPN and CDR2 is SVGIG (reference sequence). CDR3 nucleotide sequence: TGTGCCTGGAGCTTAGCGACAGATACGCAGTATTTT. It encodes CAWSLATDTQYF.

The table lists this clone with a few counts. The chain combines TRBV19 with TRBJ1-1; D remains unclear. This CDR3 is 13 amino acids long. V was shortened by 3 bases and J by 6 bases, with 11 bases between the two germline ends. Germline-derived CDR1 and CDR2 are LNHDA and SQIVND (reference sequence). DNA of the CDR3: TGTGCCAGTAGTATCCAAAAAAGGCCTGAAGCTTTCTTT. Protein product: CASSIQKRPEAFF.

The V gene is TRBV10-3, the J gene TRBJ2-3; no definite D call. Germline CDR1 ENHRY, CDR2 SYGVKD. Trimming took off 3 bases at V and 0 bases at J, with 10 bases between the two ends. The CDR3 has 15 residues. CDR3 amino acids: CAISDPSVSTDTQYF. CDR3 DNA sequence: TGTGCCATCAGTGACCCGTCTGTTAGCACAGATACGCAGTATTTT.

This clone has more than one count but fewer than ten. V gene TRBV5-1 combines with J gene TRBJ1-3, with a tentative D call TRBD1 (5 bases). The CDR3 runs 15 residues. The V gene lost 0 bases and the J gene lost 3 bases, with 10 bases spanning the gap. Germline CDR1 reads SGHRS; CDR2 reads YFSETQ. This CDR3 reads CASSLAGDLGNTIYF. The CDR3 DNA reads TGCGCCAGCAGCTTGGCCGGGGACCTTGGAAACACCATATATTTT.

The chain combines TRBV6-8 with TRBJ1-1, with D hard to call. CDR1 and CDR2 (germline): MNHGY, SAAAGT. The CDR3 sequence is 13 residues long. Trimming left V 5 bases short and J 5 bases short, with 12 bases between. CDR3 region: CASSATGSTEAFF. The CDR3 DNA follows: TGTGCCAGCAGTGCAACGGGATCAACTGAAGCTTTCTTT.

The chain couples TRBV5-1 to TRBJ1-1; TRBD1 might be the D (5 bases). Germline loops: CDR1 SGHRS, CDR2 YFSETQ. Trimming left V 2 bases short and J 2 bases short, with 7 bases between. CDR3 length equals 13 residues. The CDR3 sequence is CASSFDSNTEAFF. In nucleotides, the CDR3 is TGCGCCAGCAGCTTCGACAGTAACACTGAAGCTTTCTTT.

The chain combines TRBV13 with TRBJ2-2; 13 bases match TRBD2. Germline V gene sequence: CDR1 PRHDT, CDR2 FYEKMQ (reference sequence). Trimming at V came to 5 bases and at J to 6 bases, leaving 12 bases not matched to a gene. This CDR3 region has 18 residues. In DNA form, the CDR3 reads TGTGCCAGCAGCGAAGACCCTCCGGGACTAGCGGGGTCCGGGGAGCTGTTTTTT. Residues: CASSEDPPGLAGSGELFF. The complete variable domain, with remaining parts taken from reference TRBV13 and TRBJ2-2, reads AAGVIQSPRHLIKEKRETATLKCYPIPRHDTVYWYQQGPGQDPQFLISFYEKMQSDKGSIPDRFSAQQFSDYHSELNMSSLELGDSALYFCASSEDPPGLAGSGELFFGEGSRLTVL.

The chain carries TRBV5-1 and TRBJ2-3; D is uncertain. Germline V gene lookup returns CDR1 SGHRS and CDR2 YFSETQ. Trimming shortened V by 4 bases and J by 2 bases, and 11 bases separated the two germline ends. CDR3 length: 14 residues. CDR3 amino acids: CASSTKKPTDTQYF. The CDR3 DNA sequence: TGCGCCAGCAGCACAAAAAAACCCACAGATACGCAGTATTTT.

The chain is built from TRBV7-2 and TRBJ2-5, with D possibly matching TRBD2 (6 bases). Trimming removed 5 bases from V and 8 bases from J, with 15 bases in between. The germline gives CDR1 SGHTA, CDR2 FQGNSA. CDR3 size: 13 residues. This CDR3 reads CASSPGRKRTQYF. DNA of the CDR3: TGTGCCAGCAGCCCCGGGAGAAAGAGAACCCAGTACTTC.

This chain connects TRBV15 to TRBJ2-7, with TRBD1 matching 7 bases. The CDR3 consists of 16 residues. Germline lookup yields CDR1 LNHNV and CDR2 YYDKDF (reference sequence). Germline trimming cut 1 base from V and 0 bases from J; bases unmatched to any gene: 6. The CDR3 nucleotides are TGTGCCACCAGCAGAGGCTGGGGACAGCTCTCCTACGAGCAGTACTTC. Its protein is CATSRGWGQLSYEQYF.

The genes are TRBV4-3 and TRBJ2-4; no clear D. Deletions cut 0 bases from V and 7 bases from J, with 10 bases between. The CDR3 sequence is 14 residues long. Germline V gene data show CDR1 as LGHNA and CDR2 as YSLEER. CDR3 nucleotides: TGCGCCAGCAGCCAAGAAAGGTCCAGCAACATTCAGTACTTC. This gives the protein CASSQERSSNIQYF.